This record covers a single T cell receptor beta chain. V lost 7 bases and J 6 bases, leaving 16 bases between the germline ends. Germline V gives CDR1 MNHNS, CDR2 SASEGT. CDR3 size: 13 residues. This specimen comes from a study of shared clonotypes between healthy human individuals. The method was immunoSEQ multiplex PCR; TCRdb's version includes in-frame clones alone and lacks a portion of them. The table shows hundreds of thousands of clones, with 95% to 97% occurring only once. The clonotype was recovered from a man under 40 in good health. The chain employs TRBV6-1 and TRBJ2-7; D uncertain. Material for sequencing was memory CD8+ T cells sorted from blood. The subset here: CD45RO+ cells pooled with CCR7-negative TemRA cells. CDR3 in amino acids: CASTQGLSAEQYF. CDR3 nucleotide sequence: TGTGCCAGCACCCAAGGGCTATCGGCCGAGCAGTACTTC.